The clone carrying this T cell receptor beta chain came up many times. Its antigen is as yet unknown. These data belong to a study of T cell repertoires in cytomegalovirus infection. About the research overall: Public signatures in TCR beta pointed to CMV infection and matching HLA type.

TCRdb re-called the reads through MiXCR, storing one row per CDR3 protein. Of roughly 130,000 distinct CDR3 sequences in the sample, approximately 8.8% were seen once. Germline CDR1 is MNHNS and CDR2 is SASEGT. Germline trimming cut 5 bases from V and 5 bases from J; bases unmatched to any gene: 21. The CDR3 spans 21 residues. General study findings and limits: The cumulative frequency of public TCR beta families distinguished individuals who carried CMV together with the relevant HLA.

Material for sequencing was PBMCs. V and J are TRBV6-1 and TRBJ2-3, with 14 bases that match TRBD2. This sequence was found in a human donor in good health (CMV status not recorded). Some clones in this sample may be carry-over from other donors' samples. Here the CDR3 reads CASSFSGGTSGGSVILDTQYF. DNA of the CDR3: TGTGCCAGCAGTTTTAGCGGAGGGACTAGCGGGGGTTCGGTCATCTTAGATACGCAGTATTTT.